Following are 15 T cell receptor beta chains from one sample sequenced in a study of technical replicates of blood from a few donors. Profiling relied on immunoSEQ multiplex PCR, and the TCRdb table lists in-frame clones only, not all of them. This table holds tens of thousands of clones, just under 95% found once. Material: T cells isolated from PBMCs. The receptors here all came from a human donor in good health.

This chain joins TRBV2 and TRBJ2-3; a possible D gene is TRBD2 (6 bases). Trimming left V 7 bases short and J 5 bases short, with 10 bases between. The length of the CDR3 is 12 residues. Germline loops: CDR1 SNHLY, CDR2 FYNNEI. CDR3 nucleotide sequence: TGTGCCAGCATGGGGGGAGGAGATACGCAGTATTTT. Translating gives CASMGGGDTQYF.

The CDR3 is CASSSIRGSETNEQFF. The CDR3 DNA sequence: TGTGCCAGCAGCTCCATCCGAGGGAGCGAGACTAATGAGCAGTTCTTC. The chain joins TRBV5-6 to TRBJ2-1; weak D call: TRBD2 (5 bases). CDR1 is SGHDT and CDR2 is YYEEEE in the germline V gene. Between the trimmed V and J ends, which lost 3 bases and 7 bases, there was a span of 20 bases. The CDR3 length is 16 residues.

The V gene is TRBV7-9, the J gene TRBJ2-7, with TRBD2 matching over 10 bases. CDR1 is SEHNR and CDR2 is FQNEAQ in the germline V gene (reference sequence). The trim removed 4 bases at V and 2 bases at J, leaving 2 bases unmatched. The CDR3 contains 14 residues. CDR3 DNA sequence: TGTGCCAGCAGCTCTAGCGGGAGAGCCTACGAGCAGTACTTC. Protein product: CASSSSGRAYEQYF. The variable domain in full, completed from reference TRBV7-9 and TRBJ2-7, reads DTGVSQNPRHKITKRGQNVTFRCDPISEHNRLYWYRQTLGQGPEFLTYFQNEAQLEKSRLLSDRFSAERPKGSFSTLEIQRTEQGDSAMYLCASSSSGRAYEQYFGPGTRLTVT.

The chain is built from TRBV4-2 and TRBJ1-5, with 9 bases identical to TRBD1. CDR3 length: 18 amino acids. Germline CDR1 LGHNA, CDR2 YNFKEQ. V lost 0 bases and J lost 2; bases outside the gene matches: 8. The CDR3 here is CASSQESNRGLGNQPQHF. For the CDR3, the DNA is TGTGCCAGCAGCCAAGAATCCAACAGGGGGCTCGGCAATCAGCCCCAGCATTTT.

The chain combines TRBV6-5 with TRBJ2-5; 8 bases match TRBD2. Trimming at V came to 10 bases and at J to 5 bases, leaving 9 bases not matched to a gene. From germline, CDR1 is MNHEY and CDR2 SVGAGI. The CDR3 covers 13 residues. CDR3: CAISSGGPETQYF. CDR3 nucleotide sequence: TGTGCCATCAGCTCGGGGGGGCCGGAGACCCAGTACTTC.

The J gene is TRBJ1-1, the V gene TRBV18, with TRBD1 identical over 7 bases. Per the germline V gene, CDR1 is KGHSH and CDR2 is LQKENI. The junction had 9 bases not matched to a gene; V was cut back by 0 bases and J by 8 bases. CDR3 length: 15 amino acids. The chain's CDR3 is CASSPPAGQRQEAFF. The CDR3 DNA reads TGTGCCAGCTCACCACCGGCGGGACAGAGACAGGAAGCTTTCTTT.

The V call is TRBV15, the J call TRBJ2-7; a weak D match, TRBD2 (5 bases). CDR3 length: 16 amino acids. Germline CDR1 reads LNHNV; CDR2 reads YYDKDF (reference sequence). Trimming pared 3 bases from V and 6 bases from J, leaving 21 bases between. In DNA, the CDR3 is TGTGCCACCAGCAGTTCCCCAAGGACTTTGGGGATCGAGCAGTACTTC. This translates into CATSSSPRTLGIEQYF.

V usage is TRBV7-6 and J usage is TRBJ2-5; TRBD2 might be the D (6 bases). The germline V gene encodes CDR1 SGHVS and CDR2 FNYEAQ. Trimming shortened V by 4 bases and J by 4 bases, and 19 bases separated the two germline ends. The CDR3 totals 16 residues. The CDR3 region is CASSSRLRRGGETQYF. CDR3 bases: TGTGCCAGCAGCTCAAGGCTGCGGAGGGGCGGAGAGACCCAGTACTTC.

V is TRBV7-9 and J is TRBJ1-1; 7 bases agree with TRBD1. The CDR3 totals 14 residues. CDR1 is SEHNR and CDR2 is FQNEAQ in the germline V gene (reference sequence). Trimming cost V 2 bases and J 7 bases; bases outside gene matches: 7. Here the CDR3 DNA reads TGTGCCAGCAGCTTATCTTCAGGGACAGTTGAAGCTTTCTTT. Protein: CASSLSSGTVEAFF.

This chain uses TRBV28 with TRBJ2-5; 8 bases line up with TRBD2. This CDR3 region has 15 residues. The V segment lost 6 bases and the J segment 6 bases; nucleotides outside the gene matches: 12. The germline V gene has CDR1 MDHEN and CDR2 SYDVKM. The CDR3 reads CASRRSSGRLKTQYF. The CDR3 DNA is TGTGCCAGCAGAAGGTCCAGCGGGAGACTTAAGACCCAGTACTTC.

The rearrangement uses TRBV6-5 and TRBJ2-7; 8 positions match TRBD2. The ends lost 0 bases at V and 3 bases at J; junction bases unmatched: 7. Per the germline V gene, CDR1 is MNHEY and CDR2 is SVGAGI. The CDR3 consists of 16 residues. The CDR3 DNA sequence: TGTGCCAGCAGTTACTCCTTGGCGGGAGGTTTCTACGAGCAGTACTTC. Protein sequence: CASSYSLAGGFYEQYF.

This clone was seen only once. This rearrangement joins TRBV29-1 to TRBJ2-7, with 8 bases fitting TRBD1. The germline gives CDR1 SQVTM, CDR2 ANQGSEA. The CDR3 consists of 12 residues. V dropped 6 bases and J dropped 5; count of bases not matched to a gene: 6. DNA of the CDR3: TGCAGCGTAGGGACAGGCTTGGACGAGCAGTACTTC. Its protein product is CSVGTGLDEQYF.

This rearrangement joins TRBV5-1 to TRBJ2-1, with D hard to call. The germline gives CDR1 SGHRS, CDR2 YFSETQ. This CDR3 region has 17 residues. Trimming shortened V by 8 bases and J by 7 bases, and 28 bases separated the two germline ends. The CDR3 bases are TGCGCCAGTGCAACCGTATCCGGGTACTCCCTTGGAAATGAGCAGTTCTTC. Translating it yields CASATVSGYSLGNEQFF.

This chain links TRBV7-9 with TRBJ2-1; D ambiguous. Trimming removed 5 bases from V and 2 bases from J, with 4 bases in between. The length of the CDR3 is 12 residues. Germline loops: CDR1 SEHNR, CDR2 FQNEAQ (reference sequence). DNA for the CDR3: TGTGCCAGCAGCCCAACCTACAATGAGCAGTTCTTC. Amino acids: CASSPTYNEQFF.

The chain employs TRBV18 and TRBJ1-1; the D gene is possibly TRBD1 (5 bases). The germline CDR1 and CDR2 sequences are KGHSH and LQKENI. Trimming removed 1 base from V and 0 bases from J, with 6 bases in between. This CDR3 is built from 14 residues. CDR3 in amino acids: CASSPQGMNTEAFF. CDR3 DNA sequence: TGTGCCAGCTCACCACAGGGGATGAACACTGAAGCTTTCTTT.